The 26 T cell receptor beta chains given below trace back to one sample, sequenced in a study of CD8 T cells in Susac syndrome. cDNA came from about 0.5 to 1 ug RNA primed by random hexamers. Each CDR3 protein gets one entry after TCRdb re-called the immunoSEQ multiplex PCR reads with MiXCR. The sample lists approximately 110,000 distinct CDR3 sequences, around 94% occurring once. The sequenced material came from CD4+ T cells from PBMCs. These receptor sequences come from a human donor in good health.

The chain joins TRBV2 to TRBJ1-2; TRBD1 is a possible D gene (6 bases). Germline CDR1 reads SNHLY; CDR2 reads FYNNEI. Trimming left V 1 base short and J 3 bases short, with 15 bases between. This CDR3 spans 16 amino acids. The CDR3 region is CASSEGTVAGYYGYTF. The CDR3 DNA follows: TGTGCCAGCAGTGAAGGGACAGTGGCGGGATACTATGGCTACACCTTC. Drawing the rest from reference TRBV2 and TRBJ1-2, the complete variable domain is EPEVTQTPSHQVTQMGQEVILRCVPISNHLYFYWYRQILGQKVEFLVSFYNNEISEKSEIFDDQFSVERPDGSNFTLKIRSTKLEDSAMYFCASSEGTVAGYYGYTFGSGTRLTVV.

V gene TRBV20-1 combines with J gene TRBJ1-4; D remains ambiguous. There are 13 residues in the CDR3. Trimming pared 0 bases from V and 8 bases from J, leaving 10 bases between. Germline V gives CDR1 DFQATT, CDR2 SNEGSKA (reference sequence). DNA of the CDR3: TGCAGTGCTAGAGATCGACTAGAGGAAAAACTGTTTTTT. This encodes CSARDRLEEKLFF.

The gene calls are TRBV30 and TRBJ2-2, with 12 bases that match TRBD2. This CDR3 contains 15 residues. Germline V gene sequence: CDR1 GTSNPN, CDR2 SVGIG (reference sequence). V dropped 0 bases and J dropped 5; count of bases not matched to a gene: 1. CDR3 nucleotides: TGTGCCTGGAGTGTAGGACTAGCGGGAACCGGGGAGCTGTTTTTT. This gives the protein CAWSVGLAGTGELFF. The variable domain in full, with the rest retrieved from reference TRBV30 and TRBJ2-2, is SQTIHQWPATLVQPVGSPLSLECTVEGTSNPNLYWYRQAAGRGLQLLFYSVGIGQISSEVPQNLSASRPQDRQFILSSKKLLLSDSGFYLCAWSVGLAGTGELFFGEGSRLTVL.

The gene calls are TRBV25-1 and TRBJ1-3; 7 bases line up with TRBD1. Germline values: CDR1 MGHDK, CDR2 SYGVNS. The CDR3 covers 13 residues. J lost 4 bases, V lost 5 bases, and 2 bases had no gene match. CDR3 bases: TGTGCCAGCAGTAAGACAGGGGGAAACACCATATATTTT. Translation: CASSKTGGNTIYF.

CDR3 amino acids: CASSTRRQGISGELFF. The DNA for the CDR3 is TGCGCCAGCAGCACTCGAAGACAGGGTATTAGCGGGGAGCTGTTTTTT. This chain connects TRBV5-1 to TRBJ2-2, with 7 bases aligning to TRBD1. Per the germline V gene, CDR1 is SGHRS and CDR2 is YFSETQ. J was trimmed by 7 bases and V by 4 bases; bases with no gene match: 13. The CDR3 covers 16 residues.

CDR3 in DNA: TGCGCCAGCAGCTTGGAAGATAGAGCGATCTACGAGCAGTACTTC. Translated: CASSLEDRAIYEQYF. This chain connects TRBV5-1 to TRBJ2-7; unclear D gene. CDR3 length equals 15 residues. Deletions cut 0 bases from V and 3 bases from J, with 13 bases between. The germline V gene encodes CDR1 SGHRS and CDR2 YFSETQ.

V gene TRBV9 combines with J gene TRBJ1-1, with 7 bases that match TRBD1. The germline V gene encodes CDR1 SGDLS and CDR2 YYNGEE. Losses at the gene ends were 0 bases for V and 6 bases for J; bases not matched to a gene: 14. The CDR3 runs 17 residues. CDR3 nucleotides: TGTGCCAGCAGCGTAGCTGGGATCCGGGACAGTGGGGCTGAAGCTTTCTTT. It is translated as CASSVAGIRDSGAEAFF. The full variable domain, completed using reference TRBV9 and TRBJ1-1, is DSGVTQTPKHLITATGQRVTLRCSPRSGDLSVYWYQQSLDQGLQFLIQYYNGEERAKGNILERFSAQQFPDLHSELNLSSLELGDSALYFCASSVAGIRDSGAEAFFGQGTRLTVV.

V and J are TRBV29-1 and TRBJ1-1; D may be TRBD1 (5 bases). Trimming took 7 bases from V and 5 from J, leaving 20 bases between them. This CDR3 contains 14 residues. Germline V gene sequence: CDR1 SQVTM, CDR2 ANQGSEA. The CDR3 protein is CSASGRGSGTEAFF. The CDR3 DNA reads as TGCAGCGCCTCCGGCCGGGGGTCGGGGACTGAAGCTTTCTTT.

The V and J genes are TRBV18 and TRBJ2-5, with TRBD1 identical over 9 bases. Germline V gives CDR1 KGHSH, CDR2 LQKENI. This CDR3 has 16 residues. V shed 2 bases, J shed 5 bases, and the junction held 9 bases outside the gene matches. This CDR3 reads CASSPSLQGALETQYF. The CDR3 region has the DNA TGTGCCAGCTCACCATCATTACAGGGGGCACTTGAGACCCAGTACTTC.

DNA for the CDR3: TGTGCCAGCAGCTCCGTATCCTACTATGGCTACACCTTC. Residues: CASSSVSYYGYTF. The chain combines TRBV7-9 with TRBJ1-2, with D uncertain. CDR3 length: 13 amino acids. In germline, CDR1 is SEHNR, CDR2 FQNEAQ (reference sequence). The V end lost 4 bases, the J end lost 3 bases, and 9 bases lay between the germline ends.

The genes are TRBV30 and TRBJ1-3; D remains unclear. The CDR3 contains 13 residues. Germline V gene lookup returns CDR1 GTSNPN and CDR2 SVGIG (reference sequence). Trimming removed 7 bases from V and 1 base from J, with 11 bases in between. The CDR3 DNA reads TGTGCCTCTCAGGTCTCATCTGGAAACACCATATATTTT. The encoded protein is CASQVSSGNTIYF.

CDR3 sequence reads: CASSLGGLAGFAYNEQFF. CDR3 coding DNA: TGCGCCAGCAGCTTGGGGGGACTAGCGGGGTTCGCCTACAATGAGCAGTTCTTC. The chain links TRBV5-1 to TRBJ2-1; 13 nucleotides line up with TRBD2. J lost 2 bases, V lost 0 bases, and 5 bases had no gene match. There are 18 residues in the CDR3. Germline V gives CDR1 SGHRS, CDR2 YFSETQ.

The chain is built from TRBV19 and TRBJ1-5; 11 bases line up with TRBD1. There are 14 residues in the CDR3. V was pared by 7 bases and J by 7 bases, with 6 bases of the junction left unmatched. In germline, CDR1 is LNHDA, CDR2 SQIVND (reference sequence). DNA for the CDR3: TGTGCCAGTACCCCGGACAGGGGGCAACAGCCCCAGCATTTT. Protein product: CASTPDRGQQPQHF.

V is TRBV19 and J is TRBJ2-4; possibly TRBD2 for D (5 bases). This CDR3 has 17 residues. Germline V gives CDR1 LNHDA, CDR2 SQIVND (reference sequence). V shed 0 bases and J shed 0 bases, with 12 bases lying between them. CDR3 protein: CASSIDPGMIAKNIQYF. CDR3 coding DNA: TGTGCCAGTAGTATAGATCCGGGGATGATAGCCAAAAACATTCAGTACTTC.

CDR3 in DNA: TGCAGTGCTCCCAGGGGGGGATACATTCAGTACTTC. This gives the protein CSAPRGGYIQYF. The chain couples TRBV20-1 to TRBJ2-4; D tentatively fits TRBD1 or TRBD2 (7 bases each). V was shortened by 5 bases and J by 8 bases, with 13 bases between the two germline ends. Germline values: CDR1 DFQATT, CDR2 SNEGSKA (reference sequence). The CDR3 consists of 12 residues.

This chain links TRBV24-1 with TRBJ2-3; D unclear. The germline V gene has CDR1 KGHDR and CDR2 SFDVKD. The CDR3 runs to 13 residues. The germline V and J ends were trimmed by 9 bases and 2 bases, with 11 bases remaining between them. CDR3 sequence reads: CATSERDTDTQYF. The CDR3 DNA reads TGTGCCACCTCCGAAAGGGACACAGATACGCAGTATTTT.

Here the CDR3 reads CSVVGTSGPTDTQYF. The CDR3, as DNA: TGCAGCGTTGTAGGGACTAGCGGTCCCACAGATACGCAGTATTTT. This rearrangement joins TRBV29-1 to TRBJ2-3, with 11 bases lining up with TRBD2. From germline, CDR1 is SQVTM and CDR2 ANQGSEA. V trimming: 4 bases; J trimming: 2 bases; junction bases outside the gene matches: 5. The CDR3 length is 15 residues.

The gene calls are TRBV5-1 and TRBJ2-7; 8 bases are a match to TRBD2. The CDR3 loop spans 14 amino acids. Germline trimming cut 0 bases from V and 5 bases from J; bases unmatched to any gene: 4. Per the germline V gene, CDR1 is SGHRS and CDR2 is YFSETQ. CDR3 DNA sequence: TGCGCCAGCAGCTTGGGGAGCGGGAGCGACGAGCAGTACTTC. Its translation: CASSLGSGSDEQYF.

This clonotype has just one count. The V gene is TRBV18, the J gene TRBJ2-7; D could derive from TRBD1 or TRBD2 (5 bases each). The V end was cut by 2 bases, the J end by 3 bases, with 17 bases between. Germline V gene lookup returns CDR1 KGHSH and CDR2 LQKENI. The CDR3 length is 16 residues. The CDR3 DNA is TGTGCCAGCTCACCAGAGGCTATCAGTGGGGGCTACGAGCAGTACTTC. It specifies CASSPEAISGGYEQYF.

J is TRBJ2-1 and V is TRBV30; D might be TRBD1 (6 bases). CDR1 and CDR2 (germline): GTSNPN, SVGIG (reference sequence). This CDR3 has 14 residues. V dropped 8 bases and J dropped 0 bases, with 14 bases sitting between them. The DNA for the CDR3 is TGTGCCCTTCAGGGGAAGGGCTCCTACAATGAGCAGTTCTTC. This encodes CALQGKGSYNEQFF.

The chain combines TRBV12-3 or TRBV12-4 with TRBJ2-7; TRBD1 matches at 7 bases. Trimming cost V 4 bases and J 3 bases; bases outside gene matches: 9. The CDR3 is 15 amino acids. CDR3 sequence (DNA): TGTGCCAGCAGTTCGGCTCCAGGGGGTAGCTACGAGCAGTACTTC. Amino acid sequence: CASSSAPGGSYEQYF.

The rearrangement joins TRBV4-1 to TRBJ2-7, with 8 positions matching TRBD1. This CDR3 has 17 amino acids. From germline, CDR1 is MGHRA and CDR2 YSYEKL. V was clipped by 3 bases and J by 4 bases; unmatched bases: 14. CDR3 nucleotides: TGCGCCAGCAGCCAGGGGGGACCGGGACAGGTGTATTACGAGCAGTACTTC. Its translation is CASSQGGPGQVYYEQYF.

J is TRBJ2-1 and V is TRBV5-1, with D possibly being TRBD1 (5 bases). Germline CDR1 reads SGHRS; CDR2 reads YFSETQ. The CDR3 is made up of 14 amino acids. V lost 7 bases and J lost 0, with 11 bases in between. DNA for the CDR3: TGCGCCAGCCAGACAGTTAGCTCCTACAATGAGCAGTTCTTC. Its protein product is CASQTVSSYNEQFF.

This chain uses TRBV20-1 with TRBJ1-2; 7 positions agree with TRBD1. CDR1 and CDR2 (germline): DFQATT, SNEGSKA (reference sequence). Trimming cost V 6 bases and J 8 bases; bases outside gene matches: 18. The CDR3 is 15 amino acids. CDR3 coding DNA: TGCAGTGCCCCATTCAGGGCGACAGGGAATGACGGCTACACCTTC. The encoded protein is CSAPFRATGNDGYTF.

The chain combines TRBV29-1 with TRBJ2-3; TRBD2 matches 11 bases. There are 15 residues in the CDR3. Germline loops: CDR1 SQVTM, CDR2 ANQGSEA. The trim removed 2 bases at V and 4 bases at J, leaving 5 bases unmatched. The CDR3 bases are TGCAGCGTTGAAAATAGCGGGAGGGCCGCAGATACGCAGTATTTT. Translating it yields CSVENSGRAADTQYF.

The gene calls are TRBV7-2 and TRBJ1-6; possibly TRBD1 for D (6 bases). This CDR3 has 15 residues. Germline CDR1 SGHTA, CDR2 FQGNSA. V dropped 5 bases and J dropped 9 bases, with 17 bases sitting between them. CDR3 sequence reads: CASSQRGIWASPLHF. In nucleotides, the CDR3 is TGTGCCAGCAGCCAAAGGGGGATTTGGGCTTCACCCCTCCACTTT.